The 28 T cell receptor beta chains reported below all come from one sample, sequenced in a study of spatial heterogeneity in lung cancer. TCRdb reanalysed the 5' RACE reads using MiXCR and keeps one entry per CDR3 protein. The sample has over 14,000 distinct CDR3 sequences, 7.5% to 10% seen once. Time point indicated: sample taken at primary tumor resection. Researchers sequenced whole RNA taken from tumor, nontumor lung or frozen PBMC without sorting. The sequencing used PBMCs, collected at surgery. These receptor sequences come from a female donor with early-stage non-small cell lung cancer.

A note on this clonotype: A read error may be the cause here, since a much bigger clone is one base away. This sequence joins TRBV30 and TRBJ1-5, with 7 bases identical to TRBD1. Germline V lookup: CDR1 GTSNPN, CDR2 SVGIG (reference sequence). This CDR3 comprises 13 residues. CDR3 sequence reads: CAWSAQGNQPRHF. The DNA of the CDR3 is TGTGCCTGGAGTGCACAGGGGAATCAGCCCCGGCATTTT.

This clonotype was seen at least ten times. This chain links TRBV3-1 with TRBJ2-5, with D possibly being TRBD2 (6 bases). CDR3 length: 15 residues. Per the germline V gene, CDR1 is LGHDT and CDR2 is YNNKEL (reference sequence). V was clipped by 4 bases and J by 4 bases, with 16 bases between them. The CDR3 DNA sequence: TGTGCCAGCAGCCGGTGGGGGGAGAGTGGAGAGACCCAGTACTTC. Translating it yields CASSRWGESGETQYF.

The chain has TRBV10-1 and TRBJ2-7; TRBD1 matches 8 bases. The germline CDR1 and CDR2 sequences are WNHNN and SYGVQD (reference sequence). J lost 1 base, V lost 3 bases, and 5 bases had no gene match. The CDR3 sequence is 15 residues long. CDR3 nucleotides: TGCGCCAGCAGTGATAAGACAGGGGCTTCCTACGAGCAGTACGTC. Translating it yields CASSDKTGASYEQYV.

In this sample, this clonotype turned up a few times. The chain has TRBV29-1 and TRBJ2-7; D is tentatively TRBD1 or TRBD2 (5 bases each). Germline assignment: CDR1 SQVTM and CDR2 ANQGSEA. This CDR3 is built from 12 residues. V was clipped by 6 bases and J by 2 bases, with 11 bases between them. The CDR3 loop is CSVGPTPYEQYF. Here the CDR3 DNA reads TGCAGCGTGGGACCGACTCCCTACGAGCAGTACTTC.

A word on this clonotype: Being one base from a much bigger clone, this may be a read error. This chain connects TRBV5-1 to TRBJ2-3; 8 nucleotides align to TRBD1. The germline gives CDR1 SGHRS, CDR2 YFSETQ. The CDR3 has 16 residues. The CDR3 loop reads CTSSTIGTGVTDTQYF. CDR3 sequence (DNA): TGCACCAGCAGCACCATCGGGACAGGAGTCACAGATACGCAGTATTTT.

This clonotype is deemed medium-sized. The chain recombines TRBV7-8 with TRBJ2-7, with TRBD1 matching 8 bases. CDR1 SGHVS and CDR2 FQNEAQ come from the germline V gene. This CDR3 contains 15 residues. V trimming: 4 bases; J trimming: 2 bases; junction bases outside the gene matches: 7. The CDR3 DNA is TGTGCCAGCAGCTCCTTGGACAGGGCCCCCTACGAGCAGTACTTC. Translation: CASSSLDRAPYEQYF.

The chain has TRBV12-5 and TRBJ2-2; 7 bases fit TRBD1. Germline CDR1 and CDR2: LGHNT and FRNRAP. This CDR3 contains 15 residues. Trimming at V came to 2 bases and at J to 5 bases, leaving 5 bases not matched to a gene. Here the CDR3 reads CASGLFRQGTGELFF. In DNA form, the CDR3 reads TGTGCTAGTGGTTTGTTTCGACAGGGTACCGGGGAGCTGTTTTTT.

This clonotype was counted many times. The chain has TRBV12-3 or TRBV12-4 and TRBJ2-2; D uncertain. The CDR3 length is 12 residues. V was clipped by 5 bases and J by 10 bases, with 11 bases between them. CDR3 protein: CASSARAPELFF. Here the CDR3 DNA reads TGTGCCAGCAGTGCCCGGGCCCCGGAGCTGTTTTTT.

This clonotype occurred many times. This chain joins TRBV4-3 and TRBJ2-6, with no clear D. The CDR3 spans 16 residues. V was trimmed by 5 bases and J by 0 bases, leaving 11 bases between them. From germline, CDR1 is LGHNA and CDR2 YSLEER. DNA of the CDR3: TGCGCCAGCAGCACCCGGTGGAACTCTGGGGCCAACGTCCTGACTTTC. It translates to CASSTRWNSGANVLTF.

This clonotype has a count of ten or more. In DNA, the CDR3 is TGTGCCAGCAGCTTAGTTAGCGGGGGGGCTTGGGAGCAGTTCTTC. Protein sequence: CASSLVSGGAWEQFF. The gene calls are TRBV11-2 and TRBJ2-1; 11 nucleotides match TRBD2. The CDR3 has 15 amino acids. Germline assignment: CDR1 SGHAT and CDR2 FQNNGV. Trimming took 1 base from V and 10 from J; bases not matched to a gene: 6.

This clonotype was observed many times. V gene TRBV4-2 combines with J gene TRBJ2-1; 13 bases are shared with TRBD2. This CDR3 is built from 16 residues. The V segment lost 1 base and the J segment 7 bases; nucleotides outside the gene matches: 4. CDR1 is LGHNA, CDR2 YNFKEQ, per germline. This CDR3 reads CASSQVLAGGPNEQFF. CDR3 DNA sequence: TGTGCCAGCAGCCAAGTACTAGCGGGGGGGCCGAATGAGCAGTTCTTC.

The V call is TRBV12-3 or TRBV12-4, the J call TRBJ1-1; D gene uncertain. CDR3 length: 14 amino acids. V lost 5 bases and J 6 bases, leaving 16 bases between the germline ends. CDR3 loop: CASSTLPQLPEAFF. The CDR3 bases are TGTGCCAGCAGTACCCTGCCCCAGCTACCTGAAGCTTTCTTT.

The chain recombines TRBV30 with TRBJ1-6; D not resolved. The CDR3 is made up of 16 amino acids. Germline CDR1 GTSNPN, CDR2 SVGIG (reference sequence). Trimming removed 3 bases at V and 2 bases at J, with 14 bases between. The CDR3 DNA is TGTGCCTGGAGCACTCGCGGACGGGCCTATAATTCACCCCTCCACTTT. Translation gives CAWSTRGRAYNSPLHF.

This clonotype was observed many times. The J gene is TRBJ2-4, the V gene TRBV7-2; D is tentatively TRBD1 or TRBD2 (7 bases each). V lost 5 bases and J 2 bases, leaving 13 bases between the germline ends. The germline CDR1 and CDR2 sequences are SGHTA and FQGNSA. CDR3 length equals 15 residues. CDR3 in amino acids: CASSPGGASKNIQYF. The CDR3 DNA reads TGTGCCAGCAGCCCAGGGGGGGCGTCCAAAAACATTCAGTACTTC.

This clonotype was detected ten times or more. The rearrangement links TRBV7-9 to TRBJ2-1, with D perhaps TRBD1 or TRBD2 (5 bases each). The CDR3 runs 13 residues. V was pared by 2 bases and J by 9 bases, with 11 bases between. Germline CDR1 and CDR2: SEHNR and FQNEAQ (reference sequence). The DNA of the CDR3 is TGTGCCAGCAGCTTATCCGGGGCGGGTGAGCAGTTCTTC. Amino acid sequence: CASSLSGAGEQFF.

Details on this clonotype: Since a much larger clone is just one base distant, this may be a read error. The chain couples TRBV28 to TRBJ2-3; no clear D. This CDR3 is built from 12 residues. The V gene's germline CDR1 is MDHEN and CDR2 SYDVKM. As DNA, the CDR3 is TGTGTCAGCAGTTCGGGTACAGATACGCAGTATTTT. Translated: CVSSSGTDTQYF.

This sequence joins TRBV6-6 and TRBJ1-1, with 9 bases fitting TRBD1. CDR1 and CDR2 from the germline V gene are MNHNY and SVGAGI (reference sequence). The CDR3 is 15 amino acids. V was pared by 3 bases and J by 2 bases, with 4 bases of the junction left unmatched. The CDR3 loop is CASSYDRGINTEAFF. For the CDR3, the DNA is TGTGCCAGCAGTTATGACAGGGGGATAAACACTGAAGCTTTCTTT.

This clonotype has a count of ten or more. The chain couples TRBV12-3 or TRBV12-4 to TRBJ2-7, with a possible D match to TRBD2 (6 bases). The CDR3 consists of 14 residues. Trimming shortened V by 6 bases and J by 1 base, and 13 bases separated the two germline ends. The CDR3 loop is CASSPGRESYEQYF. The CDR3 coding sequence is TGTGCCAGCAGCCCGGGACGGGAGTCCTACGAGCAGTACTTC.

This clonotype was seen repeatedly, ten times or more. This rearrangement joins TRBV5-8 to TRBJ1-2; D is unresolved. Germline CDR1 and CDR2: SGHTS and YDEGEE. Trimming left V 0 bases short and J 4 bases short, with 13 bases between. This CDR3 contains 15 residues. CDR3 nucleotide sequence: TGTGCCAGCAGCTTGGGGCTCGATTGGGGCTATGGCTACACCTTC. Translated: CASSLGLDWGYGYTF.

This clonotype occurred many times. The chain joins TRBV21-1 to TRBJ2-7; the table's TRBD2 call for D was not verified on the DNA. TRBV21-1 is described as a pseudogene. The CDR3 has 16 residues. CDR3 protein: CASSKGTSGGPYEQYF. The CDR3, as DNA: TGTGCCAGCAGCAAAGGGACTAGCGGGGGACCCTACGAGCAGTACTTC.

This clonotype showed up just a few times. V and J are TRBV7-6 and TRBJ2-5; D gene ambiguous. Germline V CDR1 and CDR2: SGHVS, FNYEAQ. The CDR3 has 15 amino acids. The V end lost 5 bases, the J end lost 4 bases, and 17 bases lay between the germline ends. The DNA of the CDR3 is TGTGCCAGCAGCCCCCAAACTACAGCGAGAGAGACCCAGTACTTC. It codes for CASSPQTTARETQYF.

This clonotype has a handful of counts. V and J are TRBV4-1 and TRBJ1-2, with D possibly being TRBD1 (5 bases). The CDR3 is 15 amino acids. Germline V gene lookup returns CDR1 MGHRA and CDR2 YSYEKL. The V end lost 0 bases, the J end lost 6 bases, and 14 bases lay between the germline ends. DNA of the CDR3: TGCGCCAGCAGCCAAGATAAGGCGGGGGGTCATGGCTACACCTTC. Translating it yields CASSQDKAGGHGYTF.

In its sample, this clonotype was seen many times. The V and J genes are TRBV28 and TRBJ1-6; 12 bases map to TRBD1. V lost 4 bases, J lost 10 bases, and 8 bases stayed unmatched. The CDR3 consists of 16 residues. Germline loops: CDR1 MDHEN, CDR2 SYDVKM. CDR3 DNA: TGTGCCAGCAGTTATGGGACAGGGGGCTCACCCTCACCCCTCCACTTT. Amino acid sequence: CASSYGTGGSPSPLHF.

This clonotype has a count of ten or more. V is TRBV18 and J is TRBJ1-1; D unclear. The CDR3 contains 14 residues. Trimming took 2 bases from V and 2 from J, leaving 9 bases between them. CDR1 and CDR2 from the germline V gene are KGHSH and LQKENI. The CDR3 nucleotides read TGTGCCAGCTCACCATCAGCGGCCAACACTGAAGCTTTCTTT. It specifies CASSPSAANTEAFF.

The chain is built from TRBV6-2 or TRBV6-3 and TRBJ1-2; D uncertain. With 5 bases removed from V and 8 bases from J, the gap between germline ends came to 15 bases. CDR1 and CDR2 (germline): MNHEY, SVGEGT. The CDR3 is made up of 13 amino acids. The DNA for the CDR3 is TGTGCCAGCAGTCGAGGACCCTGGCGGGGCTACACCTTC. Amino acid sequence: CASSRGPWRGYTF.

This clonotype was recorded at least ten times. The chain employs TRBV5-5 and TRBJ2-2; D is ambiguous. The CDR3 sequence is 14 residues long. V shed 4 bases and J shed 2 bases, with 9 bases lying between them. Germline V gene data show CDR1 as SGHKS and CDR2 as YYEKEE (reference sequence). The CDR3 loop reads CASSGFENTGELFF. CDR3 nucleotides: TGTGCCAGCAGCGGTTTCGAAAACACCGGGGAGCTGTTTTTT.

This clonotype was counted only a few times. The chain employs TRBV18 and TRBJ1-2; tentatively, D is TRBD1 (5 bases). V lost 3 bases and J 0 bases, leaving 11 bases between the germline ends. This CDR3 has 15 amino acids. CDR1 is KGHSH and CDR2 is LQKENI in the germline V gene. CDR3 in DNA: TGTGCCAGCTCACCGGGACGGAACTCTAACTATGGCTACACCTTC. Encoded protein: CASSPGRNSNYGYTF.

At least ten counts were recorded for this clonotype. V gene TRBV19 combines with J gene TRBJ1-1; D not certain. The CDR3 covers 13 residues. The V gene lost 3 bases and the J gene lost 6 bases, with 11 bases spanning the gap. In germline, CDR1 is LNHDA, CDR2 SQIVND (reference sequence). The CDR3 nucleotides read TGTGCCAGTAGTATCGGCCCCTGGGCTGAAGCTTTCTTT. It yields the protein CASSIGPWAEAFF.